This T cell receptor (beta chain) was recorded in a study of blood T cell repertoires in COVID-19. Study-level information: Symptom resolution, clearance, or two negative PCRs marked donors in Cohort 3 as recovered. The United States, Italy and Spain supplied acute and convalescent COVID-19 samples.

Membership in each cohort depended on participant-reported clinical history. Trimming removed 3 bases at V and 0 bases at J, with 8 bases between. This CDR3 region has 15 residues. CDR1 and CDR2 from the germline V gene are SEHNR and FQNEAQ (reference sequence). TCRdb keeps only in-frame clones here, not all; method: immunoSEQ multiplex PCR. The repertoire holds about 200,000 clones, with approximately 90% as singletons. The chain combines TRBV7-9 with TRBJ2-2; no clear D. The sequence was obtained from a woman aged 40 to 50 in a cohort exposed to, infected with or recovered from COVID-19 (not recorded which). Input material: PBMCs or T cells enriched from blood (not recorded which). As DNA, the CDR3 is TGTGCCAGCAGCTTTAGACACCCGAACACCGGGGAGCTGTTTTTT. This encodes CASSFRHPNTGELFF.